The 21 T cell receptor beta chains reported below all come from one sample, sequenced in a study of CD8 T cells in Susac syndrome. The authors reverse transcribed roughly 0.5 to 1 ug RNA with random hexamers. TCRdb called the immunoSEQ multiplex PCR reads again in MiXCR, with one record for every CDR3 protein. The table records under 200,000 distinct CDR3 sequences, 90% to 95% of them present only once. The sample comprised CD4+ T cells from PBMCs. These receptors were collected from a human donor in good health.

This clonotype has a handful of counts. This chain joins TRBV6-1 and TRBJ2-7; 10 positions match TRBD1. Germline V gives CDR1 MNHNS, CDR2 SASEGT. The CDR3 has 14 residues. Trimming cost V 8 bases and J 4 bases; bases outside gene matches: 8. The CDR3 protein is CASGSRDRGYEQYF. Here the CDR3 DNA reads TGTGCCAGCGGAAGCCGGGACAGGGGATACGAGCAGTACTTC.

The chain joins TRBV29-1 to TRBJ2-2; TRBD1 might be the D (5 bases). The germline V gene has CDR1 SQVTM and CDR2 ANQGSEA. V shed 4 bases and J shed 0 bases, with 15 bases lying between them. The CDR3 spans 16 residues. As DNA, the CDR3 is TGCAGCGTTGGTAGGGGTGGCACAGCGAACACCGGGGAGCTGTTTTTT. Protein: CSVGRGGTANTGELFF.

This chain connects TRBV24-1 to TRBJ2-3; D is unclear. Germline CDR1 reads KGHDR; CDR2 reads SFDVKD. V shed 7 bases and J shed 1 base, with 11 bases lying between them. This CDR3 comprises 14 residues. DNA of the CDR3: TGTGCCACCAGGGGTGGTTTAGGCACAGATACGCAGTATTTT. Its translation: CATRGGLGTDTQYF.

This clonotype has just a few counts. The V gene is TRBV9, the J gene TRBJ1-6; 7 bases are a match to TRBD1. V gave up 3 bases and J gave up 6 bases; unmatched junction bases: 3. The CDR3 is 14 residues long. The germline CDR1 and CDR2 sequences are SGDLS and YYNGEE. DNA of the CDR3: TGTGCCAGCAGCGCCGGGACAGTTAATTCACCCCTCCACTTT. It is translated as CASSAGTVNSPLHF.

The genes are TRBV4-3 and TRBJ1-6; no definite D call. The CDR3 sequence is 14 residues long. The germline V gene encodes CDR1 LGHNA and CDR2 YSLEER. Trimming removed 0 bases from V and 6 bases from J, with 6 bases in between. CDR3 sequence reads: CASSQEEANSPLHF. In nucleotides, the CDR3 is TGCGCCAGCAGCCAAGAGGAGGCTAATTCACCCCTCCACTTT.

The genes are TRBV20-1 and TRBJ1-1, with TRBD1 identical over 8 bases. The ends lost 2 bases at V and 3 bases at J; junction bases unmatched: 5. There are 14 residues in the CDR3. Germline V gene sequence: CDR1 DFQATT, CDR2 SNEGSKA (reference sequence). Here the CDR3 DNA reads TGCAGTGCTAGACCCCCAGGGGGCTACACTGAAGCTTTCTTT. It encodes CSARPPGGYTEAFF.

This clonotype was recorded a few times. The V call is TRBV29-1, the J call TRBJ2-5; D remains unclear. CDR1 and CDR2 from the germline V gene are SQVTM and ANQGSEA. This CDR3 region has 12 residues. V was cut by 5 bases and J by 2 bases, with 9 bases left in between. CDR3 region: CSVLATQETQYF. The CDR3 DNA reads TGCAGCGTTCTGGCAACGCAAGAGACCCAGTACTTC. The full variable domain, its missing parts supplied by reference TRBV29-1 and TRBJ2-5, is SAVISQKPSRDICQRGTSLTIQCQVDSQVTMMFWYRQQPGQSLTLIATANQGSEATYESGFVIDKFPISRPNLTFSTLTVSNMSPEDSSIYLCSVLATQETQYFGPGTRLLVL.

The chain couples TRBV6-2 or TRBV6-3 to TRBJ2-7; 8 bases align to TRBD2. CDR3 size: 14 residues. Germline CDR1 MNHEY, CDR2 SVGEGT. The V gene end was trimmed by 8 bases and the J gene end by 3 bases; junction bases not matched to a gene: 9. DNA of the CDR3: TGTGCCAGCCGCCCTGGCGGGGGGTTCTACGAGCAGTACTTC. It codes for CASRPGGGFYEQYF.

The CDR3 DNA reads as TGCAGTGCTGCGGGTGGGGGGTACAATGAGCAGTTCTTC. Its translation is CSAAGGGYNEQFF. The chain carries TRBV20-1 and TRBJ2-1, with D perhaps TRBD2 (6 bases). Trimming cost V 5 bases and J 4 bases, with 12 bases left between them. Looked up from germline, CDR1 is DFQATT and CDR2 is SNEGSKA (reference sequence). The CDR3 is made up of 13 amino acids.

The chain combines TRBV7-9 with TRBJ1-2; 7 nucleotides line up with TRBD1. The germline CDR1 and CDR2 sequences are SEHNR and FQNEAQ (reference sequence). The CDR3 extends over 16 amino acids. J was trimmed by 0 bases and V by 5 bases; bases with no gene match: 9. The CDR3 here is CASSRRDSGANYGYTF. The CDR3 nucleotides are TGTGCCAGCAGCCGCCGGGACAGTGGAGCTAACTATGGCTACACCTTC.

The chain is built from TRBV25-1 and TRBJ2-3; D uncertain. V was pared by 2 bases and J by 5 bases, with 11 bases between. CDR1 and CDR2 from the germline V gene are MGHDK and SYGVNS. The length of the CDR3 is 14 residues. In DNA form, the CDR3 reads TGTGCCAGCAGTGAAGAGCGCCGCGGAGATACGCAGTATTTT. As protein: CASSEERRGDTQYF.

V gene TRBV18 combines with J gene TRBJ2-7, with 9 bases lining up with TRBD1. J lost 5 bases, V lost 0 bases, and 5 bases had no gene match. Looked up from germline, CDR1 is KGHSH and CDR2 is LQKENI. CDR3 size: 15 residues. The CDR3 sequence: CASSPPGQGSNEQYF. The CDR3 nucleotides read TGTGCCAGCTCACCACCGGGACAGGGTAGCAACGAGCAGTACTTC.

The chain uses TRBV20-1 and TRBJ2-1; 8 bases align to TRBD1. Germline V gene sequence: CDR1 DFQATT, CDR2 SNEGSKA (reference sequence). The CDR3 loop spans 16 amino acids. The trim removed 0 bases at V and 2 bases at J, leaving 6 bases unmatched. The CDR3 coding sequence is TGCAGTGCTAGAGATCCGTCAGGGGGCACCTACAATGAGCAGTTCTTC. Its translation is CSARDPSGGTYNEQFF.

The chain couples TRBV4-3 to TRBJ1-1; D is unresolved. V shed 0 bases and J shed 7 bases, with 12 bases lying between them. The germline V gene encodes CDR1 LGHNA and CDR2 YSLEER. The length of the CDR3 is 14 residues. This CDR3 reads CASSQDWESIEAFF. CDR3 sequence (DNA): TGCGCCAGCAGCCAAGATTGGGAAAGCATTGAAGCTTTCTTT.

V gene TRBV29-1 combines with J gene TRBJ2-3; 8 bases map to TRBD2. The V gene end was trimmed by 7 bases and the J gene end by 2 bases; junction bases not matched to a gene: 11. This CDR3 is 15 amino acids long. The germline CDR1 and CDR2 sequences are SQVTM and ANQGSEA. The CDR3 region has the DNA TGCAGCGCCCGCACCCCCGGGAGGGCCACAGATACGCAGTATTTT. Amino acid sequence: CSARTPGRATDTQYF.

The chain recombines TRBV7-2 with TRBJ1-1; D may be TRBD1 (6 bases). This CDR3 is 14 amino acids long. Trimming cost V 4 bases and J 5 bases, with 14 bases left between them. Per the germline V gene, CDR1 is SGHTA and CDR2 is FQGNSA. CDR3 in DNA: TGTGCCAGCAGCTCCAGCAGGGGTCGGACTGAAGCTTTCTTT. Translated, it gives CASSSSRGRTEAFF.

V and J are TRBV20-1 and TRBJ1-1; no definite D call. Germline V CDR1 and CDR2: DFQATT, SNEGSKA (reference sequence). V shed 0 bases and J shed 1 base, with 9 bases lying between them. The CDR3 sequence is 14 residues long. CDR3 region: CSARDGSANTEAFF. DNA of the CDR3: TGCAGTGCTAGAGATGGAAGCGCGAACACTGAAGCTTTCTTT.

The V call is TRBV4-2, the J call TRBJ2-6, with 9 nucleotides matching TRBD1. The germline V gene encodes CDR1 LGHNA and CDR2 YNFKEQ. V trimming: 4 bases; J trimming: 2 bases; junction bases outside the gene matches: 6. This CDR3 spans 17 amino acids. The CDR3 spells CASSPRTGEPGANVLTF. As DNA, the CDR3 is TGTGCCAGCAGCCCTCGGACAGGGGAGCCTGGGGCCAACGTCCTGACTTTC.

This clonotype was recorded once. The chain joins TRBV20-1 to TRBJ2-2; D perhaps matches TRBD2 (6 bases). Trimming shortened V by 5 bases and J by 5 bases, and 15 bases separated the two germline ends. Per germline, CDR1 DFQATT and CDR2 SNEGSKA (reference sequence). The CDR3 runs to 14 residues. CDR3: CSARTGDRTGELFF. For the CDR3, the DNA is TGCAGTGCTCGAACGGGGGACCGTACCGGGGAGCTGTTTTTT.

This chain connects TRBV29-1 to TRBJ1-5; 7 positions match TRBD1. The V gene end was trimmed by 4 bases and the J gene end by 7 bases; junction bases not matched to a gene: 7. CDR3 length: 13 residues. Per germline, CDR1 SQVTM and CDR2 ANQGSEA. The CDR3 region is CSVAGTEGQPQHF. The CDR3 region has the DNA TGCAGCGTTGCCGGGACAGAGGGACAGCCCCAGCATTTT.

The chain carries TRBV3-1 and TRBJ2-1, with a tentative D call TRBD2 (5 bases). The CDR3 totals 14 residues. Germline assignment: CDR1 LGHDT and CDR2 YNNKEL (reference sequence). V lost 4 bases to trimming and J lost 15 bases, with 22 bases between them. CDR3 coding DNA: TGTGCCAGCAGCCCGGTCCCCGTGCTCCGGGGTATGTTCTTC. This translates into CASSPVPVLRGMFF.